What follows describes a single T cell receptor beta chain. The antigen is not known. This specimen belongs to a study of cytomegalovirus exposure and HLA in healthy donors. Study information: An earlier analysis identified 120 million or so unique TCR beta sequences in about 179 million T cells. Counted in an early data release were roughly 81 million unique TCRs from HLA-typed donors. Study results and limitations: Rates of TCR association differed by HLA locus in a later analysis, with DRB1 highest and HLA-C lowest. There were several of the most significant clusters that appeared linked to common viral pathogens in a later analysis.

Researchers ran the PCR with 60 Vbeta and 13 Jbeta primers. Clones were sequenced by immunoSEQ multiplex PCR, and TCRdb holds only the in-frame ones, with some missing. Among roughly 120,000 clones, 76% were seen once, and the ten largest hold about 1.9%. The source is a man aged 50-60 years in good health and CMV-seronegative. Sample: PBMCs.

The CDR3 region is CASSIDLAGRETQYF. The CDR3 DNA sequence: TGTGCCAGTAGTATAGATCTGGCGGGGCGGGAGACCCAGTACTTC. The genes are TRBV19 and TRBJ2-5, with a possible D match to TRBD2 (6 bases). V gave up 0 bases and J gave up 5 bases, with 13 bases separating them. The CDR3 consists of 15 residues. Germline V gene data show CDR1 as LNHDA and CDR2 as SQIVND (reference sequence). Complete variable domain (other parts from reference TRBV19 and TRBJ2-5): DGGITQSPKYLFRKEGQNVTLSCEQNLNHDAMYWYRQDPGQGLRLIYYSQIVNDFQKGDIAEGYSVSREKKESFPLTVTSAQKNPTAFYLCASSIDLAGRETQYFGPGTRLLVL.